This T cell receptor beta chain was identified during a study of technical replicates of blood from several donors. TCRdb keeps only in-frame clones here, not all; method: immunoSEQ multiplex PCR. The table lists approximately 75,000 clones, approximately 97% of them singletons. In this sample, this clone turned up once. The specimen sequenced was T cells isolated from PBMCs. The receptor's source is a human donor in good health.

The CDR3 DNA follows: TGCGCCAGCAGCCAAGGGGGGAGCGGGCGACCTTCCTACGAGCAGTACTTC. Translated, it gives CASSQGGSGRPSYEQYF. V and J are TRBV4-1 and TRBJ2-7; the D gene is possibly TRBD2 (6 bases). Between the trimmed V and J ends, which lost 1 base and 1 base, there was a span of 17 bases. The germline V gene encodes CDR1 MGHRA and CDR2 YSYEKL. The CDR3 totals 17 residues.